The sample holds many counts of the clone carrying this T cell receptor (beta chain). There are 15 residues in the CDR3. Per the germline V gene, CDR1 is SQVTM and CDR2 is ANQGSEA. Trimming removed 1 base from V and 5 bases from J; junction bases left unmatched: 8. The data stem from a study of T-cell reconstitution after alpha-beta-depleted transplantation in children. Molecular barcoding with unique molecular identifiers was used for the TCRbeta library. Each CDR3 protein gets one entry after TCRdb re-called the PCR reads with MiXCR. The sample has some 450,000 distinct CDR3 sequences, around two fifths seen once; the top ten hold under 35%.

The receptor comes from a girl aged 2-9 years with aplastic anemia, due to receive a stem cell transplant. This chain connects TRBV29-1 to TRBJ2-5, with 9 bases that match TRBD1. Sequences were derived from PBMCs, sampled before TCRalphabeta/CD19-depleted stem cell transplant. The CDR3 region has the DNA TGCAGCGTTGAAGGGGGGACAGGGTTTGGGGAGACCCAGTACTTC. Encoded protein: CSVEGGTGFGETQYF.